These T cell receptor beta chains were read from a single sample in a study of cytomegalovirus exposure and HLA in healthy donors. Some clones are missing from TCRdb's copy, which holds only in-frame ones; the method was immunoSEQ multiplex PCR. This table holds about 150,000 clones, 79% found once. The sample taken for sequencing was PBMCs. These TCRs come from a man aged 25-45 years in good health and CMV-seropositive. The CDR3 runs from the conserved cysteine through the conserved F or W. The D gene is left open where the match is weak. A row's size may be missing; if present it is once, few, many or a size class.

D gene,clone size,J gene,V gene,CDR3 DNA,CDR3 protein
.,few,TRBJ2-5,TRBV11-2,TGTGCCAGCAGCATTTTTTTGGAGGGGACCCAGTACTTC,CASSIFLEGTQYF
TRBD2,.,TRBJ2-7,TRBV29-1,TGCAGCGTTACCGGACTAGCGGGAAACTACGAGCAGTACTTC,CSVTGLAGNYEQYF
TRBD1,.,TRBJ2-1,TRBV4-1,TGCGCCAGCAGCCAACCGCGGACAGGGATTATACGGGGGACCAACAATGAGCAGTTCTTC,CASSQPRTGIIRGTNNEQFF
.,.,TRBJ2-1,TRBV7-8,TGTGCCAGCAGCCTGCTAGTGGCCGTTAACAATGAGCAGTTCTTC,CASSLLVAVNNEQFF
TRBD1,few,TRBJ1-3,TRBV11-2,TGTGCCAGCAGCTTAGGGGGGACAGCATTTGGAAACACCATATATTTT,CASSLGGTAFGNTIYF
TRBD1,.,TRBJ1-1,TRBV29-1,TGCAGCACGGACAGGGGTAACACTGAAGCTTTCTTT,CSTDRGNTEAFF
.,once,TRBJ2-3,TRBV7-9,TGTGCCAGCACGCCGAGGGGGGGATTCACAGATACGCAGTATTTT,CASTPRGGFTDTQYF
.,once,TRBJ2-4,TRBV29-1,TGCAGCGTTGTAGGTCGCGGAGCGGATACCAAAAACATTCAGTACTTC,CSVVGRGADTKNIQYF
.,.,TRBJ2-2,TRBV19,TGTGCCAGTAGTATAGAGTCAGGGGCCCCCGGGGAGCTGTTTTTT,CASSIESGAPGELFF
.,.,TRBJ2-7,TRBV2,TGTGCCAGCATGGCAGAGGGTAACTACGAGCAGTACTTC,CASMAEGNYEQYF
.,.,TRBJ2-3,TRBV30,TGTGCCTGGGGTGGTCCGGGGATGAGAGATACGCAGTATTTT,CAWGGPGMRDTQYF
TRBD1,.,TRBJ2-3,TRBV11-2,TGTGCCAGCAGCTTGGGACAGGGCGTAGATACGCAGTATTTT,CASSLGQGVDTQYF
.,.,TRBJ1-5,TRBV7-9,TGTGCCAGCAGCGGGGAGGGAAGCAATCAGCCCCAGCATTTT,CASSGEGSNQPQHF
TRBD1,.,TRBJ2-7,TRBV10-3,TGTGCCATCAGAAGTTCCGAGGGACAGGGCTCCTACGAGCAGTACTTC,CAIRSSEGQGSYEQYF
.,.,TRBJ2-2,TRBV5-1,TGCGCCAGCAGCTCTGGACACACCAACACCGGGGAGCTGTTTTTT,CASSSGHTNTGELFF
TRBD2,.,TRBJ2-1,TRBV30,TGTGCCTGGAGCGCCGGGACTAGCGCTTACAATGAGCAGTTCTTC,CAWSAGTSAYNEQFF
TRBD1,.,TRBJ2-1,TRBV7-8,TGTGCCAGCAGCTTACCGGGACAGGGGGCCTACAATGAGCAGTTCTTC,CASSLPGQGAYNEQFF
.,.,TRBJ2-2,TRBV19,TGTGCCACCCTAGAAACAGGGTACACCGGGGAGCTGTTTTTT,CATLETGYTGELFF
.,few,TRBJ2-7,TRBV2,TGTGCCAGCAGTGAGGACACCTACGAGCAGTACTTC,CASSEDTYEQYF
TRBD2,.,TRBJ2-5,TRBV7-9,TGTGCCAGCAGCTTACCCCCGACTAGCGGGAGGGCCCCGGGAGAGACCCAGTACTTC,CASSLPPTSGRAPGETQYF
TRBD1,.,TRBJ2-7,TRBV27,TGTGCCAGCAGTTTGAAACCGGGACAGACCTACGAGCAGTACTTC,CASSLKPGQTYEQYF
.,few,TRBJ1-2,TRBV5-1,TGCGCCAGCAGCCCCAGACAGGACCCCAACTATGGCTACACCTTC,CASSPRQDPNYGYTF
.,.,TRBJ2-2,TRBV6-5,TGTGCCAGCAGTTACCCTTCCAGGGGCTCCGGGGAGCTGTTTTTT,CASSYPSRGSGELFF
.,.,TRBJ1-5,TRBV21-1,TGTGCCAGCAGCCTCCGGGACAGCTCCTATAGCAATCAGCCCCAGCATTTT,CASSLRDSSYSNQPQHF
.,once,TRBJ2-7,TRBV20-1,TGCAGTGCCCGCAGGGGCTACGAGCAGTACTTC,CSARRGYEQYF
.,few,TRBJ1-1,TRBV6-5,TGTGCCAGCAGTTACCCCAGGGGAGCAGGGAACACTGAAGCTTTCTTT,CASSYPRGAGNTEAFF
TRBD1,.,TRBJ2-5,TRBV18,TGTGCCAGCTCACTCGGACAGGGGGCCTCAGAGACCCAGTACTTC,CASSLGQGASETQYF
TRBD1,.,TRBJ2-1,TRBV30,TGTGCCTGGAGGACAGGGACCAACAATGGGCAGTTCTTC,CAWRTGTNNGQFF
.,.,TRBJ1-1,TRBV18,TGTGCCAGCTCCCAGGACACCAACACTGAAGCTTTCTTT,CASSQDTNTEAFF
.,few,TRBJ2-1,TRBV6-5,TGTGCCAGCAGCCGATCTCTAGCGGAGCAGTTCTTC,CASSRSLAEQFF
.,.,TRBJ1-5,TRBV6-5,TGTGCCAGCAGTTACACCCACGGGCCCCAGCATTTT,CASSYTHGPQHF
.,once,TRBJ1-6,TRBV12-5,TGTGCCCCTCCCCCGGACAGTGGGACGTGGTCACCCCTCCACTTT,CAPPPDSGTWSPLHF
.,.,TRBJ1-3,TRBV10-3,TGTGCCATCACGGAGGGCAATTCTGGAAACACCATATATTTT,CAITEGNSGNTIYF
.,.,TRBJ1-2,TRBV27,TGTGCCAGCAGTTTACGAGGGTCTGGGTCGGTCTATGGCTACACCTTC,CASSLRGSGSVYGYTF
.,.,TRBJ1-2,TRBV6-1,TGTGCCAGCAGTGAAGTTCCGGGACTACCCCCCTATGGCTACACCTTC,CASSEVPGLPPYGYTF
TRBD2,.,TRBJ2-5,TRBV5-4,TGTGCCAGCAGCTTGTATTCGGGGGGGCAAGAGACCCAGTACTTC,CASSLYSGGQETQYF
.,once,TRBJ2-2,TRBV7-8,TGTGCCAGCAGCCAATTAGCAGGGGCGAACACCGGGGAGCTGTTTTTT,CASSQLAGANTGELFF
TRBD1,.,TRBJ1-2,TRBV2,TGTGCCAGCAGCCGTACAGGGGCGGACCTCTATGGCTACACCTTC,CASSRTGADLYGYTF
TRBD2,.,TRBJ2-3,TRBV6-6,TGTGCCAGCAGAAACGGGAGGGCCGGTACAGATACGCAGTATTTT,CASRNGRAGTDTQYF